This TCR beta chain comes out of a study of T cell responses to AZD1222 COVID-19 vaccine. Study findings and constraints: Unmutated variant regions are reportedly the target of nearly half of TCRs that are spike-specific.

The analysis combined second doses at about 4 or about 12 weeks. A note on this clone: What it binds is unknown.

Germline assignment: CDR1 SGHRS and CDR2 YFSETQ. The trim removed 4 bases at V and 0 bases at J, leaving 2 bases unmatched. The CDR3 runs 16 residues. The method was immunoSEQ multiplex PCR; TCRdb's version includes in-frame clones alone and lacks a portion of them. There are about 93,000 clones in the sample; approximately 90% occur only once, and over 2% lies in the top ten. The rearrangement joins TRBV5-1 to TRBJ2-1, with TRBD2 matching 12 bases. Sequenced here: peripheral blood, sampled 28 days after the second AZD1222 dose. The source of this sequence is an adult who received the AZD1222 COVID-19 vaccine. The CDR3, as DNA: TGCGCCAGCAGCCTAGCGGGGGGGAGCTCCTACAATGAGCAGTTCTTC. The encoded protein is CASSLAGGSSYNEQFF.